The entry below gives a single T cell receptor beta chain sequence along with its context. What this receptor recognizes is not known. Base qualities are not at hand, and no much larger clone is one base apart. The sample holds other DNA sequences that translate to the same CDR3. These data belong to a study of cytomegalovirus exposure and HLA in healthy donors listed by TCRdb under 2017. Study-wide context: An earlier analysis of some 600 of the donors reported around 280 Gb of sequence data and some 110 million unique TCR beta sequences obtained from about 179 million T cells. An early release covering roughly 640 HLA-typed donors comprised roughly 300 gigabases of sequencing data and around 86 million unique TCR sequences. Of the roughly 410 genotyped donors, 81% were placed in the genetic ancestry cluster associated with self-reported Caucasian donors. The study aimed to test whether signatures of past pathogen exposure could be identified by cataloging public T cell receptors. The study profiled the T cell repertoires of some 610 subjects by immunosequencing and related them to cytomegalovirus serostatus. Along with the roughly 700-subject first cohort, a separate validation cohort of roughly 110 different subjects was used. To predict cytomegalovirus infection status, the study combined high-throughput TCR immunosequencing, statistical association of individual TCRs with disease status, and machine learning. A later analysis re-examined previously published TCR beta repertoires from roughly 650 donors and added high-resolution HLA genotyping to investigate patterns of TCR occurrence. In the later analysis, no new phenotypic data were used to find candidate immune exposures; instead, reliance was placed on TCR beta sequences and their occurrence across donors. An earlier analysis of around 580 of the donors used high-throughput TCR beta sequencing to judge whether each TCR beta V gene segment behaved as functional or pseudogenic. Donor age, sex, ethnicity and CMV serostatus were collected together with the repertoire data. In a later genetic analysis, genome-wide SNP genotypes for about 65% of the roughly 670 donors were used, and that subset was treated as a discovery cohort. Every repertoire in the discovery cohort had been generated on one and the same sequencing platform. Both class I and class II loci were covered by HLA typing, at four-digit resolution. The number of typed donors differed by locus: 629-630 for A, B, C, DRB1 and DQB1; approximately 520 for DQA1; 606 for DPA1; and approximately 450 for DPB1. About 5 DR-DQ haplotypes were handled as single units for association and clustering, since linkage in the cohort was strong. Across approximately 420 genotyped donors of the cohort, an average of approximately 200,000 unique TCR beta nucleotide sequences per donor were sequenced, and 15% to 20% of those sequences were non-productive. Broad study findings and their caveats: According to a later analysis, most CMV-associated TCR beta chains appeared to be HLA-restricted, and the HLA associations seemed to be driven largely by CMV exposure. In a later analysis, TCR association rates were found to vary across HLA loci, with the most associated TCRs seen for DRB1 alleles and the fewest for HLA-C alleles. Across donors, most TCR sequences were observed very rarely, whereas some public TCRs were present in many individuals. In a later analysis, some 17,000 TCR beta sequences were associated with specific HLA alleles at a false discovery rate of 0.05. A later genetic analysis reported fewer N-insertions in productive TCRs among donors in an Asian-associated ancestry cluster than the approximately 670-donor mean. In a later analysis, HLA-associated TCR beta chains were found to be more clonally expanded and to have lower generation probabilities than equally common non-associated chains. Some IMGT-functional V segments, including TRBV6-2 and TRBV6-3, could not be distinguished by the 87-base-pair reads and were therefore excluded. The presence/absence analyses assumed that sequencing depth was roughly uniform across donors, and that assumption may not be true. In an earlier analysis of a few hundred of the donors, most TCR beta V segments were observed in productive rearrangements about 87% or about 30% of the time, broadly matching IMGT annotations. A cluster of highly shared sequence variants was judged likely to represent a technical artifact of the sequencing pipeline. Only TCR beta chains were sequenced in this cohort, and the absence of alpha or paired-chain data limited detectable features. The earlier analysis of nearly 600 of the donors excluded 15 to 20 rarely observed V segments, including chromosome 9 orphons, because counts were too low. In both the original and validation cohorts, the classifier was reported to diagnose cytomegalovirus status with high specificity and sensitivity. Because HLA typing was missing for some donors at each locus, association tests included only the typed subset. An association between a missense DCLRE1C variant and V-gene and J-gene trimming of TCR beta chains was found in a later genetic analysis and replicated in an independent cohort. It was suggested by the authors that the approach could potentially be generalized to other disease states and immunological phenotypes. When HLA alleles, especially DR and DQ, strongly co-occurred, TCR associations were difficult to assign to individual alleles. According to a later analysis, parvovirus B19, influenza, CMV and Epstein-Barr virus appeared linked to several top co-occurrence clusters. A few of the identified cytomegalovirus-associated TCR beta chains were confirmed in vitro to be specific for cytomegalovirus antigens. A total of 150 to 200 TCR beta chains were listed by the study as associated with cytomegalovirus. A further reported finding was that TCR beta sequences accurately predicted the HLA-A and HLA-B alleles for most subjects in the first cohort. Correlated functional status among segregating V segments might reflect linkage disequilibrium, but an unknown experimental factor could not be ruled out. The only immune exposure information available for the cohort was CMV serostatus.

The cohort was made up of around 720 healthy bone marrow donors. Cohort members were all nominally healthy when sampled, although unrecorded immune exposures were likely present. The donor was CMV seronegative and was included in the group of about 400 seronegative cohort members. A peripheral blood sample was collected from each donor, and TCR beta sequencing was performed on peripheral blood mononuclear cells. The Qiagen DNeasy Blood Extraction Kit was used to extract genomic DNA from the blood cell samples. V loses 0 bases, J loses 0 bases, and the germline ends lie 18 bases apart. Per the germline V gene, SNHLY is the CDR1 and FYNNEI is the CDR2. The cysteine opens and the phenylalanine closes a CDR3 of 19 amino acids. Just CDR3 DNA is preserved here, 57 bases in frame from base 1. Library preparation was by the immunoSEQ multiplex PCR assay. The multiplex PCR relied on a mix of 60 forward primers for TCR Vbeta segments and 13 reverse primers for TCR Jbeta segments. The CDR3 region of rearranged TCR beta genes was amplified from genomic DNA with a multiplex PCR assay. On the Illumina HiSeq System, the amplified TCR beta libraries were sequenced as 87-base-pair reads. As for the authors' bioinformatics: In a later analysis, roughly 80 million unique TCR beta chains were counted across the 500 to 850 repertoires, and approximately 11 million of these chains were shared by at least two donors. Raw reads were error-corrected and collapsed into unique sequences by a nearest-neighbor algorithm in which closely related sequences were merged to remove PCR and sequencing errors. CDR3 sequences were aligned to IMGT reference sequences to assign V, D and J gene segments. For a sequence to be retained, at least a six-nucleotide match to both a V gene segment and a J gene segment was required. Rearrangements were called productive when the CDR3 lacked stop codons and stayed in frame with V and J; all others were non-productive. Following IMGT convention, CDR3 was defined as the stretch from the second conserved V-encoded cysteine to the conserved J-encoded phenylalanine. Sequences without an unambiguous match to a single V gene segment were excluded from the earlier analysis of over 500 of the donors. An earlier analysis of fewer than 750 of the donors classified V segments as functional when productive rearrangements were above 56.7% and as segregating when the standard deviation between donors was above 5%. A statistical classification framework was built to diagnose cytomegalovirus status from the catalog of TCR beta chain sequences. V and J gene assignment, in a later analysis, came from comparing TCR nucleotide sequences with IMGT/GENE-DB human TR gene sequences. In a later analysis, CDR3 sequences and most-parsimonious VDJ recombination scenarios were assigned using the TCRdist pipeline. In a later analysis, every TCR beta chain was defined by the combination of its CDR3 amino acid sequence and its V-gene family, and reads without a unique V-gene family were dropped. In a later analysis, 450 to 600 highly shared, low-generation-probability nucleotide sequences were removed to address suspected cross-contamination and a sequencing artifact. In a later analysis, a clonal expansion index for each public chain was calculated from normalized within-repertoire ranks of inferred template counts. A later analysis computed generation probabilities with a VDJ recombination model fitted to out-of-frame rearrangements, and checked the results against IGoR. Hypergeometric tests were used in a later analysis to score TCR-TCR, TCR-HLA and TCR-CMV co-occurrence, with a repertoire-size bias correction applied to the TCR pairs. False discovery rates were estimated in a later analysis by permuting HLA or CMV assignments 20 times. A later analysis grouped co-occurring TCRs with DBSCAN, adding TCRdist sequence similarity when clustering within HLA-allele-positive subsets. Co-occurrence clustering excluded repertoires with fewer than 30,000 or more than 120,000 public chains, plus five with anomalous nucleotide sharing. TCRdb mirrors the immuneACCESS table, restricted to in-frame sequences. Some clones are absent from its copies; in checked studies, under half trace to an unresolved V gene, and the reason for the others is unknown. The V and J calls and clone size come from that table; D and trimming were worked out from the DNA. The sample table shows some 110,000 clones, and roughly 74% are seen once. The ten largest clones take up around 4% of the sample.

Recombination linked TRBV2 to TRBJ1-3, with no confident D gene call. The sample consisted of PBMCs. The receptor's source is a man in his forties in good health and CMV-seronegative. Read as DNA, the sequence is TGTGCCAGCAGTGAAGCATGGGCCCAGACGCACAGCTCTGGAAACACCATATATTTT. It specifies CASSEAWAQTHSSGNTIYF. Here the CDR3 is joined to the reference TRBV2 and TRBJ1-3 genes, and the full variable domain is: EPEVTQTPSHQVTQMGQEVILRCVPISNHLYFYWYRQILGQKVEFLVSFYNNEISEKSEIFDDQFSVERPDGSNFTLKIRSTKLEDSAMYFCASSEAWAQTHSSGNTIYFGEGSWLTVV.